The T cell receptor (beta chain) under discussion was sequenced for a study of blood T cell repertoires in COVID-19. Across the whole study: The samples span acute and convalescent COVID-19 from the United States, Italy and Spain.

Trimming cost V 6 bases and J 4 bases; bases outside gene matches: 6. In germline, CDR1 is MDHEN, CDR2 SYDVKM. This CDR3 contains 14 residues. The repertoire was sequenced with immunoSEQ multiplex PCR; TCRdb's copy has only in-frame clones and lacks some. The data contain approximately 440,000 clones, approximately 88% of them singletons. The sequence was obtained from a woman in her fifties or sixties with COVID-19, enrolled during active disease. The sequencing input was peripheral blood. The chain is built from TRBV28 and TRBJ1-2, with 9 bases aligning to TRBD1. The CDR3 sequence: CASSPGDRAYGYTF. DNA for the CDR3: TGTGCCAGCAGCCCAGGGGACAGGGCCTATGGCTACACCTTC.